This is a list of T cell receptor beta chains from one sample in a study of T cell responses to AZD1222 COVID-19 vaccine. Sequenced by immunoSEQ multiplex PCR; TCRdb stores in-frame clones only, minus some. The table includes about 130,000 clones, 80% to 90% detected once. The input for sequencing was peripheral blood, taken 28 days after the second AZD1222 dose. Every receptor here comes from an adult who received the AZD1222 COVID-19 vaccine. Each CDR3 is given with its conserved first and last residue. D genes are given only for firm matches. Rows may omit the clone size; those that give it use once, few, many or a size class.

TRBJ1-1,NA,13,TRBV29-1,TRBD1,CSVEGDRGPEAFF,TGCAGCGTCGAGGGGGACAGGGGCCCTGAAGCTTTCTTT
TRBJ2-1,NA,12,TRBV18,NA,CASSPLGDGQFF,TGTGCCAGCTCACCATTGGGGGATGGGCAGTTCTTC
TRBJ1-2,NA,14,TRBV29-1,NA,CSVDPQVGSYGYTF,TGCAGCGTTGATCCCCAGGTCGGGAGTTATGGCTACACCTTC
TRBJ2-1,NA,15,TRBV5-1,TRBD2,CASSLASGSYNEQFF,TGCGCCAGCAGCTTGGCGAGCGGGAGTTACAATGAGCAGTTCTTC
TRBJ1-1,NA,14,TRBV29-1,NA,CSGTTGTKNTEAFF,TGCAGCGGTACAACCGGTACAAAGAACACTGAAGCTTTCTTT
TRBJ2-6,NA,14,TRBV6-5,NA,CATHTGTGANVLTF,TGTGCCACCCATACAGGGACTGGGGCCAACGTCCTGACTTTC
TRBJ1-2,NA,13,TRBV15,NA,CATSTSRGYGYTF,TGTGCCACCAGCACATCAAGAGGCTATGGCTACACCTTC
TRBJ2-7,NA,14,TRBV2,TRBD2,CASKRTSASYEQYF,TGTGCCAGCAAGAGGACTAGCGCCTCCTACGAGCAGTACTTC
TRBJ2-7,NA,11,TRBV11-2,NA,CASSFGPRQYF,TGTGCCAGCAGCTTCGGCCCGAGACAGTACTTC
TRBJ2-7,NA,10,TRBV29-1,NA,CSVQTTEQYF,TGCAGCGTTCAAACAACGGAGCAGTACTTC
TRBJ1-1,NA,13,TRBV27,NA,CASSLALNTEAFF,TGTGCCAGCAGTTTAGCATTGAACACTGAAGCTTTCTTT
TRBJ1-5,NA,21,TRBV4-2,TRBD1,CASSQDPGGTVGIYSNQPQHF,TGTGCCAGCAGCCAAGATCCCGGTGGGACAGTGGGAATATATAGCAATCAGCCCCAGCATTTT
TRBJ2-2,few,17,TRBV19,NA,CASSMWPAGTNTGELFF,TGTGCCAGTAGTATGTGGCCGGCGGGGACAAACACCGGGGAGCTGTTTTTT
TRBJ1-1,NA,14,TRBV6-1,NA,CASSESGDGVPAFF,TGTGCCAGCAGTGAAAGCGGGGATGGGGTCCCGGCTTTCTTT
TRBJ1-6,once,15,TRBV15,NA,CATSRDGTWGSPLHF,TGTGCCACCAGCAGAGACGGGACTTGGGGTTCACCCCTCCACTTT
TRBJ1-1,NA,11,TRBV20-1,NA,CSARTGREAFF,TGCAGTGCTAGAACAGGTCGGGAAGCTTTCTTT
TRBJ1-1,NA,14,TRBV7-9,NA,CASSLGSSWAEAFF,TGTGCCAGCAGCTTAGGGAGTAGTTGGGCTGAAGCTTTCTTT
TRBJ2-7,NA,18,TRBV4-1,TRBD1,CASSQVEAGRTGSHEQYF,TGCGCCAGCAGCCAAGTCGAGGCAGGGAGGACAGGGTCCCACGAGCAGTACTTC
TRBJ1-1,once,11,TRBV7-9,NA,CASSQANEAFF,TGTGCCAGCAGCCAGGCAAATGAAGCTTTCTTT
TRBJ2-2,NA,13,TRBV12-3/TRBV12-4,NA,CASGRSGTGELFF,TGTGCCAGCGGCCGATCGGGCACCGGGGAGCTGTTTTTT
TRBJ1-6,once,17,TRBV5-6,TRBD1,CASSLAAGTGAGSPLHF,TGTGCCAGCAGCTTGGCGGCGGGGACAGGGGCAGGGTCACCCCTCCACTTT
TRBJ2-6,NA,15,TRBV2,NA,CASKGKSSGANVLTF,TGTGCCAGCAAGGGGAAAAGCTCTGGGGCCAACGTCCTGACTTTC
TRBJ2-1,NA,15,TRBV5-8,TRBD2,CASSFWDSGGNEQFF,TGTGCCAGCAGCTTCTGGGATAGCGGGGGAAATGAGCAGTTCTTC
TRBJ2-7,NA,14,TRBV18,TRBD2,CASSPGGGIDEQYF,TGTGCCAGCTCACCCGGGGGGGGCATCGACGAGCAGTACTTC
TRBJ2-7,NA,15,TRBV7-2,TRBD2,CASSYGTSGRYEQYF,TGTGCCAGCAGCTACGGGACTAGCGGGAGATACGAGCAGTACTTC
TRBJ2-7,NA,15,TRBV9,TRBD1,CASSGVSWDSSEQYF,TGTGCCAGCAGCGGTGTCTCTTGGGACAGCTCCGAGCAGTACTTC
TRBJ2-7,NA,15,TRBV2,TRBD2,CASSPPSGGYYEQYF,TGTGCCAGCAGTCCACCTAGCGGGGGGTACTACGAGCAGTACTTC
TRBJ1-1,once,17,TRBV7-9,TRBD1,CASRSAGDRGMNTEAFF,TGTGCCAGCAGATCCGCGGGGGACAGGGGCATGAACACTGAAGCTTTCTTT
TRBJ1-1,NA,14,TRBV9,TRBD1,CASSPDRANTEAFF,TGTGCCAGCAGCCCTGACAGGGCGAACACTGAAGCTTTCTTT
TRBJ1-5,NA,13,TRBV10-2,NA,CASSQGGNQPQHF,TGCGCCAGCAGTCAGGGCGGAAATCAGCCCCAGCATTTT
TRBJ1-5,NA,18,TRBV9,TRBD1,CASSVVAEGQGGNQPQHF,TGTGCCAGCAGCGTAGTGGCTGAAGGACAGGGGGGCAATCAGCCCCAGCATTTT
TRBJ1-2,NA,13,TRBV2,TRBD1,CASSADRRYGYTF,TGTGCCAGCAGCGCGGACAGGAGATATGGCTACACCTTC
TRBJ1-4,NA,15,TRBV9,NA,CASRQGERSNEKLFF,TGTGCCAGCAGACAGGGAGAACGTAGTAATGAAAAACTGTTTTTT
TRBJ1-4,NA,14,TRBV19,NA,CASSPVQGNEKLFF,TGTGCCAGTAGTCCCGTCCAGGGGAACGAAAAACTGTTTTTT
TRBJ2-7,NA,14,TRBV5-1,NA,CASSSTASSYEQYF,TGCGCCAGCAGCTCGACAGCGAGCTCCTACGAGCAGTACTTC
TRBJ1-2,NA,17,TRBV5-1,NA,CASSSNRIMTDNYGYTF,TGCGCCAGCAGCTCCAACCGAATAATGACAGACAACTATGGCTACACCTTC
TRBJ2-7,NA,14,TRBV5-6,TRBD1,CASSAGQGNYEQYF,TGTGCCAGCAGCGCTGGACAGGGAAACTACGAGCAGTACTTC
TRBJ1-4,NA,15,TRBV4-2,NA,CASSQEDATNEKLFF,TGTGCCAGCAGCCAGGAAGATGCAACTAATGAAAAACTGTTTTTT
TRBJ1-5,NA,14,TRBV6-1,NA,CASSEVGTNQPQHF,TGTGCCAGCAGTGAAGTAGGGACCAATCAGCCCCAGCATTTT